This paragraph reports one T cell receptor beta chain. Its cognate antigen is unknown. The data were obtained in a study of PD-1 blockade in classical Hodgkin lymphoma. On the study more broadly: With a 2-week interval, patients received intravenous nivolumab at 3 mg/kg. Broader study findings: Relapsed/refractory patients reportedly had lower baseline diversity than newly diagnosed patients. Complete responders started with a diversity level that resembled newly diagnosed patients at baseline.

In every patient, relapse followed autologous stem cell transplantation, while exposure to brentuximab vedotin differed. Reported best responses ranged across complete response, partial response or progressive disease. Sequencing was performed with immunoSEQ multiplex PCR; in TCRdb, only in-frame clones are kept and a portion is missing. The sample includes 40,000 or so clones, 85% to 90% of them seen just once. The V gene lost 2 bases and the J gene lost 4 bases, with 12 bases spanning the gap. CDR3 length equals 15 residues. Germline CDR1 is MNHNS and CDR2 is SASEGT. The sample was peripheral blood mononuclear cells (PBMCs), taken before the second cycle of nivolumab. This receptor was taken from a human donor with classical Hodgkin lymphoma. This sequence joins TRBV6-1 and TRBJ1-3; no firm D call. The DNA for the CDR3 is TGTGCCAGCAGTGAACAAGGGAGGGTGGGAAACACCATATATTTT. Its protein product is CASSEQGRVGNTIYF.